A selection of T cell receptor beta chains follows, all from one sample in a study of blood T cell repertoires in COVID-19. Libraries were prepared by immunoSEQ multiplex PCR; TCRdb keeps only in-frame clonotypes and omits some of them. Counted here are 200,000 to 250,000 clones, 82% occurring once; the ten biggest clones make up more than 3%. Specimen: PBMCs or T cells enriched from blood (not recorded which). Receptors were obtained from a woman aged 60-75 years who had recovered from COVID-19. The CDR3 runs from the conserved cysteine through the conserved F or W. D genes are given only for firm matches. A row's size may be missing; if present it is once, few, many or a size class.

J gene | D gene | clone size | V gene | CDR3 protein | CDR3 DNA
TRBJ2-1 | - | - | TRBV11-1 | CASSLVAAQGNERQFF | TGTGCCAGCAGCTTGGTAGCGGCGCAAGGCAATGAGCGGCAGTTCTTC
TRBJ1-1 | TRBD1 | - | TRBV18 | CASSAPGGGGNTEAFF | TGTGCCAGCTCAGCGCCAGGGGGCGGTGGGAACACTGAAGCTTTCTTT
TRBJ2-3 | - | - | TRBV20-1 | CSVPSADTQYF | TGCAGTGTACCAAGCGCAGATACGCAGTATTTT
TRBJ2-1 | - | - | TRBV27 | CASSLWGGGGNEQFF | TGTGCCAGCAGTTTATGGGGGGGAGGGGGCAATGAGCAGTTCTTC
TRBJ2-7 | TRBD2 | few | TRBV20-1 | CSASPLAGPTPEQYF | TGCAGTGCTAGTCCGCTAGCGGGCCCTACCCCCGAGCAGTACTTC
TRBJ2-4 | TRBD1 | - | TRBV27 | CASSPRAGGRDIQYF | TGTGCCAGCAGTCCCCGTGCAGGGGGTAGGGACATTCAGTACTTC
TRBJ1-2 | TRBD1 | - | TRBV19 | CASSITGGDYGYTF | TGTGCCAGTAGTATAACAGGGGGTGACTATGGCTACACCTTC
TRBJ1-2 | - | - | TRBV19 | CASSIGGTLPNYGYTF | TGTGCCAGTAGTATAGGTGGCACCCTCCCTAACTATGGCTACACCTTC
TRBJ1-5 | - | - | TRBV6-2/TRBV6-3 | CASSYLGGNQPQHF | TGTGCCAGCAGTTACTTGGGAGGCAATCAGCCCCAGCATTTT
TRBJ1-1 | - | - | TRBV7-3 | CASSSQGHTEAFF | TGTGCCAGCAGCTCTCAGGGGCACACTGAAGCTTTCTTT
TRBJ1-6 | - | once | TRBV3-1/TRBV3-2 | CASSQEVGSSPLHF | TGTGCCAGCAGCCAAGAGGTCGGGTCTTCACCCCTCCACTTT
TRBJ2-7 | - | - | TRBV5-5 | CASSFGVAYEQYF | TGTGCCAGCAGCTTCGGAGTAGCCTACGAGCAGTACTTC
TRBJ1-2 | - | - | TRBV4-2 | CASSQQTGYNYGYTF | TGTGCCAGCAGCCAACAGACAGGATACAACTATGGCTACACCTTC
TRBJ1-4 | - | - | TRBV7-9 | CASSFGGGEKLFF | TGTGCCAGCAGCTTCGGGGGAGGGGAAAAACTGTTTTTT
TRBJ2-5 | TRBD2 | - | TRBV7-2 | CASSLVSGETQYF | TGTGCCAGCAGCTTAGTTAGCGGGGAGACCCAGTACTTC
TRBJ2-3 | - | once | TRBV21-1 | CASSSGTGGDTQYF | TGTGCCAGCAGCTCTGGGACAGGGGGCGATACGCAGTATTTT
TRBJ1-6 | TRBD1 | - | TRBV19 | CAISQGYNSPLHF | TGTGCCATCTCACAGGGGTATAATTCACCCCTCCACTTT
TRBJ1-5 | TRBD1 | - | TRBV29-1 | CSVVLGGGISNQPQHF | TGCAGCGTTGTTTTAGGGGGCGGGATAAGCAATCAGCCCCAGCATTTT
TRBJ2-5 | - | - | TRBV12-3/TRBV12-4 | CASSLRGGETQYF | TGTGCCAGCAGTTTGAGGGGAGGAGAGACCCAGTACTTC
TRBJ2-7 | TRBD2 | - | TRBV5-1 | CASSFRTSGSSYEQYF | TGCGCCAGCAGCTTTAGGACTAGCGGATCCTCCTACGAGCAGTACTTC
TRBJ1-5 | TRBD1 | - | TRBV6-4 | CASKADRRGSNQPQHF | TGTGCCAGCAAAGCGGACAGGCGGGGAAGCAATCAGCCCCAGCATTTT
TRBJ1-2 | - | - | TRBV12-3/TRBV12-4 | CASSPSGEYGYTF | TGTGCCAGCAGCCCCTCAGGGGAGTATGGCTACACCTTC
TRBJ2-1 | TRBD2 | - | TRBV7-9 | CASSSWTSRNEQFF | TGTGCCAGCAGCTCCTGGACTAGCCGCAATGAGCAGTTCTTC
TRBJ2-7 | TRBD1 | few | TRBV3-1/TRBV3-2 | CASSQGQGAPREQYF | TGTGCCAGCAGCCAAGGGCAGGGGGCCCCTCGGGAGCAGTACTTC
TRBJ2-3 | TRBD2 | few | TRBV7-9 | CASSWPSGRPTDTQYF | TGTGCCAGCAGCTGGCCTAGCGGGAGGCCCACAGATACGCAGTATTTT
TRBJ2-1 | - | - | TRBV11-3 | CASSQQGQFYNEQFF | TGTGCCAGCAGCCAACAGGGTCAATTCTACAATGAGCAGTTCTTC
TRBJ2-2 | TRBD2 | - | TRBV2 | CASSARTSTGELFF | TGTGCCAGCAGTGCCCGGACTAGCACCGGGGAGCTGTTTTTT
TRBJ1-1 | - | - | TRBV20-1 | CSAGRSTEAFF | TGCAGTGCAGGGAGGAGCACTGAAGCTTTCTTT
TRBJ1-4 | TRBD1 | - | TRBV6-5 | CASREGQGAGEKLFF | TGTGCCAGCAGGGAGGGACAGGGGGCGGGTGAAAAACTGTTTTTT
TRBJ2-1 | TRBD2 | - | TRBV6-2/TRBV6-3 | CASSPRLAGGPKEQFF | TGTGCCAGCAGCCCAAGACTAGCGGGGGGGCCGAAGGAGCAGTTCTTC
TRBJ2-1 | TRBD2 | - | TRBV19 | CASSIASGVGDEQFF | TGTGCCAGTAGTATAGCGAGCGGGGTAGGGGATGAGCAGTTCTTC
TRBJ2-3 | TRBD1 | once | TRBV6-5 | CASRGGTGAVDTQYF | TGTGCCAGCAGGGGAGGGACAGGGGCGGTGGATACGCAGTATTTT
TRBJ2-7 | TRBD2 | - | TRBV3-1/TRBV3-2 | CASSQGASGLYEQYF | TGTGCCAGCAGCCAAGGAGCTAGCGGTCTCTACGAGCAGTACTTC
TRBJ2-1 | TRBD2 | - | TRBV27 | CASSQGLAKYNEQFF | TGTGCCAGCAGCCAGGGACTAGCGAAATACAATGAGCAGTTCTTC
TRBJ2-3 | TRBD1 | - | TRBV19 | CASSIMKGQGTRLDTQYF | TGTGCCAGTAGTATAATGAAGGGACAGGGGACTAGATTGGATACGCAGTATTTT
TRBJ2-1 | - | - | TRBV7-2 | CASSLLAPYNEQFF | TGTGCCAGCAGCTTGTTAGCCCCCTACAATGAGCAGTTCTTC
TRBJ1-2 | - | - | TRBV25-1 | CASSDSGRYGYTF | TGTGCCAGCAGTGATTCAGGGCGATATGGCTACACCTTC
TRBJ1-2 | TRBD1 | - | TRBV7-9 | CASSPGTGLGYTF | TGTGCCAGCAGCCCCGGGACAGGGCTTGGCTACACCTTC
TRBJ1-5 | - | - | TRBV3-1/TRBV3-2 | CASSQKKGQPQHF | TGTGCCAGCAGCCAAAAGAAGGGGCAGCCCCAGCATTTT
TRBJ2-1 | TRBD2 | - | TRBV19 | CASSTWTSGRVEQFF | TGTGCCAGTAGTACATGGACTAGCGGGCGGGTTGAGCAGTTCTTC
TRBJ1-4 | - | - | TRBV11-2 | CASSPETGVEKLFF | TGTGCCAGCAGCCCGGAGACCGGGGTTGAAAAACTGTTTTTT
TRBJ2-3 | TRBD1 | once | TRBV20-1 | CSASPLGFSRGQKRTDTQYF | TGCAGTGCTAGTCCCCTCGGATTCAGTAGGGGGCAGAAGAGAACAGATACGCAGTATTTT
TRBJ1-2 | - | - | TRBV5-5 | CASSFWTGDNYGYTF | TGTGCCAGCAGCTTTTGGACGGGGGACAACTATGGCTACACCTTC
TRBJ1-1 | TRBD1 | few | TRBV10-3 | CAISVVGQGRTEAFF | TGTGCCATCAGTGTTGTAGGACAGGGGCGGACTGAAGCTTTCTTT
TRBJ1-2 | TRBD1 | - | TRBV6-5 | CASSLQGTNYGYTF | TGTGCCAGCAGCTTACAGGGGACTAACTATGGCTACACCTTC
TRBJ2-1 | TRBD2 | - | TRBV4-1 | CASSQVERGRNEQFF | TGCGCCAGCAGCCAAGTGGAGCGGGGGAGGAATGAGCAGTTCTTC
TRBJ1-4 | - | - | TRBV19 | CASSTSLGGEKLFF | TGTGCCAGTAGCACCTCCCTCGGAGGTGAAAAACTGTTTTTT